This TCR beta chain was captured by sequencing in a study of T cells after yellow fever vaccination. Study-wide points: Most clones from primary vaccination were detected again post-booster (about 95% CD4, about 88% CD8).

Template-switching 5'RACE yielded the TCR cDNA; a universal primer site and UMIs were added in the process. TCRdb ran MiXCR on the 5' RACE reads and lists one entry per CDR3 protein. Here the sample spans a few hundred thousand distinct CDR3 sequences, roughly 7.5% being singletons. This clonotype was detected ten times or more. As yet, its antigen is unknown. This CDR3 contains 15 residues. Germline V gives CDR1 SGHRS, CDR2 YFSETQ. V shed 0 bases and J shed 3 bases, with 10 bases lying between them. Source: PBMCs, taken more than 40 days after the first yellow fever vaccination. This TCR came from a man between 18 and 35 years old who received the YFV17D yellow fever vaccine. The V and J genes are TRBV5-1 and TRBJ1-5; D might be TRBD1 (6 bases). CDR3 sequence: CASSLGGTHNQPQHF. As DNA, the CDR3 is TGCGCCAGCAGCTTGGGCGGGACACACAATCAGCCCCAGCATTTT.